This is a list of T cell receptor beta chains from one sample in a study of T cells in Graves' hyperthyroidism and ophthalmopathy. Each CDR3 protein gets one entry after TCRdb re-called the multiplex PCR reads with MiXCR. The sample includes 540,000 or so distinct CDR3 sequences, 46% of them seen just once. The sequenced sample was peripheral blood or thyroid tissue (not recorded which). These receptors originate from an adult woman with Graves' disease, either hyperthyroidism or ophthalmopathy (not recorded which). CDR3s include the opening cysteine and the closing phenylalanine or tryptophan. A D gene is named only where the DNA matches it firmly. Rows give clone size only sometimes, using once, few, many, or a class for an expanded clone.

V	D	size	J	CDR3	DNA
TRBV10-3	-	-	TRBJ1-3	CATRPQGNSGNTIYF	TGTGCCACGAGGCCCCAGGGGAACTCTGGAAACACCATATATTTT
TRBV11-2	-	many	TRBJ1-5	CASSFLGQPQHF	TGTGCCAGCAGCTTCTTGGGGCAGCCCCAGCATTTT
TRBV4-1	-	many	TRBJ2-7	CASSQLGAYEQYF	TGCGCCAGCAGCCAACTGGGTGCCTACGAGCAGTACTTC
TRBV7-2	-	many	TRBJ2-5	CASSLLTHKETQYF	TGTGCCAGCAGCTTACTGACTCACAAAGAGACCCAGTACTTC
TRBV19	-	many	TRBJ2-2	CASSILQNTGELFF	TGTGCCAGTAGTATTCTACAGAACACCGGGGAGCTGTTTTTT
TRBV29-1	-	-	TRBJ2-5	CSVGNARETQYF	TGCAGCGTTGGGAACGCTCGCGAGACCCAGTACTTC
TRBV2	-	many	TRBJ2-7	CASLLGRDYEQYF	TGTGCCAGCCTCTTAGGAAGGGACTACGAGCAGTACTTC
TRBV29-1	TRBD1	-	TRBJ1-2	CSVGNRGFGYTF	TGCAGCGTTGGAAACAGGGGTTTCGGCTACACCTTC
TRBV19	-	many	TRBJ1-4	CASSSRGREKLFF	TGTGCCAGTAGTAGTCGTGGCCGGGAAAAACTGTTTTTT
TRBV20-1	TRBD1	-	TRBJ1-5	CSARVGQYNQPQHF	TGCAGTGCTAGAGTGGGACAGTACAATCAGCCCCAGCATTTT